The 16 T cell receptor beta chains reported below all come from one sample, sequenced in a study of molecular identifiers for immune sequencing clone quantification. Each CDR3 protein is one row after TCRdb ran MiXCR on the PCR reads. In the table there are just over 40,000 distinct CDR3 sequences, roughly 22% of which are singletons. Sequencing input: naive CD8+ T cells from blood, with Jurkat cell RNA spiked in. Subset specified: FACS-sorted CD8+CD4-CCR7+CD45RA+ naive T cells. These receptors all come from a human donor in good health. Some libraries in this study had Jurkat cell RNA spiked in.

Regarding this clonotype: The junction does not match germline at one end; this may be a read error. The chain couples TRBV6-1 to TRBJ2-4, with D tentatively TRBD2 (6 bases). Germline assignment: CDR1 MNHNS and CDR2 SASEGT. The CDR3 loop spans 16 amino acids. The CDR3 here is CAGSEHRGTSAYIQYF. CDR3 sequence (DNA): TGTGCCGGCAGTGAGCACCGGGGGACCTCGGCGTACATTCAGTACTTC.

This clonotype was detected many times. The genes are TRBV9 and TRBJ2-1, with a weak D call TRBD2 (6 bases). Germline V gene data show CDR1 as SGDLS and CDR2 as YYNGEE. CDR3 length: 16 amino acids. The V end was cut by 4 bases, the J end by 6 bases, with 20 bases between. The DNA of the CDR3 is TGTGCCAGCAGCCACGGTTTTCGGGGGATCTTCAATGAGCAGTTCTTC. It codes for CASSHGFRGIFNEQFF. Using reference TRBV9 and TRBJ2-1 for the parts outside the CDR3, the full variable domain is DSGVTQTPKHLITATGQRVTLRCSPRSGDLSVYWYQQSLDQGLQFLIQYYNGEERAKGNILERFSAQQFPDLHSELNLSSLELGDSALYFCASSHGFRGIFNEQFFGPGTRLTVL.

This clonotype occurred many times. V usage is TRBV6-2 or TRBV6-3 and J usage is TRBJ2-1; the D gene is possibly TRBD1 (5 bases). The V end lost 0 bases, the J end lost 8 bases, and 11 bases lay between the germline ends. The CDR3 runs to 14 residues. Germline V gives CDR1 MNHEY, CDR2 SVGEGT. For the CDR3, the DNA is TGTGCCAGCAGTTACTCAGGGGTGTCGGATGAGCAGTTCTTC. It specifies CASSYSGVSDEQFF.

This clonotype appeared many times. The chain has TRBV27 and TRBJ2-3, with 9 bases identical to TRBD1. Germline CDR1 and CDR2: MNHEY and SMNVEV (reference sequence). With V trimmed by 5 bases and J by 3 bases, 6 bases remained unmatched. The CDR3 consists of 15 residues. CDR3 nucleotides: TGTGCCAGCAGTATCCGGGACAGGGTAACAGATACGCAGTATTTT. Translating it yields CASSIRDRVTDTQYF.

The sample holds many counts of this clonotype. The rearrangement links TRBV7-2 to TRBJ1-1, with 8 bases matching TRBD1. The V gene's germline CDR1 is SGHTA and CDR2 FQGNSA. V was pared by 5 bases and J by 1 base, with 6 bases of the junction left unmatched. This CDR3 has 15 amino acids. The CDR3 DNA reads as TGTGCCAGCAGCCCCAGGACAGGGCGGAACACTGAAGCTTTCTTT. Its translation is CASSPRTGRNTEAFF.

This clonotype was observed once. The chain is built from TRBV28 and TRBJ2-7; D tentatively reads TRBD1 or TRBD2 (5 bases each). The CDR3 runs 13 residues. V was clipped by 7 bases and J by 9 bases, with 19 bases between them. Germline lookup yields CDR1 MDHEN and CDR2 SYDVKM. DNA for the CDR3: TGTGCCAGCACCCAAAAAATGACAGCGGTGCAGTACTTC. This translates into CASTQKMTAVQYF.

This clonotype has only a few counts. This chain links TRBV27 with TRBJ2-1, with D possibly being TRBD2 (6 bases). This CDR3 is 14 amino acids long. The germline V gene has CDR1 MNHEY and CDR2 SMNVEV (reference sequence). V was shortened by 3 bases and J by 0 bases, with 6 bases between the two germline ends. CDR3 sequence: CASSLGGSYNEQFF. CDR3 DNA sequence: TGTGCCAGCAGTTTGGGAGGCTCCTACAATGAGCAGTTCTTC.

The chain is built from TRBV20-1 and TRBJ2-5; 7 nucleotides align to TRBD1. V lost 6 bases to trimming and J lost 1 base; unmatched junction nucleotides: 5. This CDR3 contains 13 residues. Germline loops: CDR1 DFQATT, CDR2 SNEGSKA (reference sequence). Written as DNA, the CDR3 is TGCAGTGCCAGGGGGAGCGGCCAAGAGACCCAGTACTTC. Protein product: CSARGSGQETQYF.

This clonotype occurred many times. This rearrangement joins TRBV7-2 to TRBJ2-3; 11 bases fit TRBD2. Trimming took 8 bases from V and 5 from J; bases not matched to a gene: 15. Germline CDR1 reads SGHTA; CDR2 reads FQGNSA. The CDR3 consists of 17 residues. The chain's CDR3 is CASQSIAGGPSGDTQYF. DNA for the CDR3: TGTGCCAGCCAATCGATAGCGGGAGGGCCTTCAGGAGATACGCAGTATTTT.

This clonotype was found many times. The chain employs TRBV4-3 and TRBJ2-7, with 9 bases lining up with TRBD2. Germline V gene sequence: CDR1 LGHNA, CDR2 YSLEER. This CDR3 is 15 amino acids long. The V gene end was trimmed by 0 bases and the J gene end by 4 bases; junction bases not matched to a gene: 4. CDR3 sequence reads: CASSQDVAGAYEQYF. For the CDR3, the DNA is TGCGCCAGCAGCCAAGATGTAGCGGGAGCTTACGAGCAGTACTTC.

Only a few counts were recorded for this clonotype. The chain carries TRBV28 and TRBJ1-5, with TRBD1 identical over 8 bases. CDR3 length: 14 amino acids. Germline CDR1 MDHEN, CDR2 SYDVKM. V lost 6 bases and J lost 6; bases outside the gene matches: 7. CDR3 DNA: TGTGCCAGCAGATCCGGACAGGGCGGTCAGCCCCAGCATTTT. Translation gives CASRSGQGGQPQHF.

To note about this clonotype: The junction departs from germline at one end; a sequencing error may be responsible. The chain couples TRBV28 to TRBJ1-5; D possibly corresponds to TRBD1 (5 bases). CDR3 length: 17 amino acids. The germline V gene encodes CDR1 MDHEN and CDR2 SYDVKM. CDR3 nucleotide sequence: TGTGCCAGCAGTCTCCCGGGACCGGGTTATAGCAATCCGCCCCAGCATTTT. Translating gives CASSLPGPGYSNPPQHF.

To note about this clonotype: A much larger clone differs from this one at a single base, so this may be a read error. As DNA, the CDR3 is TGTGCCAGCAGCCCCAACCGGGACACCGCACCAGATGCGCAGTATTTT. This translates into CASSPNRDTAPDAQYF. V is TRBV5-5 and J is TRBJ2-3; D possibly corresponds to TRBD1 (6 bases). Germline values: CDR1 SGHKS, CDR2 YYEKEE (reference sequence). This CDR3 spans 16 amino acids.

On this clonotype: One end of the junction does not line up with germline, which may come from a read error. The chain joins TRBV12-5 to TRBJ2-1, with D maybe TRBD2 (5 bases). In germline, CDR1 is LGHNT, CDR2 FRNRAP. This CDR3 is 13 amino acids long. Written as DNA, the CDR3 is TGTGCTTGTGGCCCGGGAACCGCAACTGAGCAGTTCTTC. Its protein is CACGPGTATEQFF. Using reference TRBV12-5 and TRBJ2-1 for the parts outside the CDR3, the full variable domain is DARVTQTPRHKVTEMGQEVTMRCQPILGHNTVFWYRQTMMQGLELLAYFRNRAPLDDSGMPKDRFSAEMPDATLATLKIQPSEPRDSAVYFCACGPGTATEQFFGPGTRLTVL.

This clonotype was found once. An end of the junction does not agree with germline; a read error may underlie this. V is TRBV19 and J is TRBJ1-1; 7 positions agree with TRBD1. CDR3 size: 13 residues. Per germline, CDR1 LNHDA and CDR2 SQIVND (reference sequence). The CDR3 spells CASETGLNIEAFF. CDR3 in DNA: TGTGCATCCGAGACAGGGCTGAACATTGAAGCTTTCTTT.

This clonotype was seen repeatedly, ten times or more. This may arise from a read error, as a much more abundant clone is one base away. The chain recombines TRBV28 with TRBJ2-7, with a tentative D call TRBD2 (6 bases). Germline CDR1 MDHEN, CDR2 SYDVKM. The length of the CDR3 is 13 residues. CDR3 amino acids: CASSELGGNERYF. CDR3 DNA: TGTGCCAGCAGTGAGCTTGGGGGGAACGAGCGGTACTTC.